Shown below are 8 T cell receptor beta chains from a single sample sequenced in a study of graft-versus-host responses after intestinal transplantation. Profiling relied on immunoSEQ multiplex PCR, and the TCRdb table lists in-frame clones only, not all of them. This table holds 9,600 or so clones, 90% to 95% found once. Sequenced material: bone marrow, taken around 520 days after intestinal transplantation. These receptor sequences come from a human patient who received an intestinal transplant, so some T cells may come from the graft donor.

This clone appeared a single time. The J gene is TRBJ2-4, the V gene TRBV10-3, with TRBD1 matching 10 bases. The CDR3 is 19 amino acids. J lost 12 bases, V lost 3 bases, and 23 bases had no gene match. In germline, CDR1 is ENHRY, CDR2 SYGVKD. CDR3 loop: CAISEGTLTGGRIDRDQYF. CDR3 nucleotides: TGTGCCATCAGTGAAGGCACCCTGACAGGGGGCCGAATCGACCGGGATCAGTACTTC.

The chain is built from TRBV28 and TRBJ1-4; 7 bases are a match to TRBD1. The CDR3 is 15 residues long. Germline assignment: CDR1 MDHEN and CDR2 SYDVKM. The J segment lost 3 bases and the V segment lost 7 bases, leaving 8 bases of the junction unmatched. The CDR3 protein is CASKDPGQPNEKLFF. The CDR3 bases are TGTGCCAGCAAAGACCCGGGACAGCCTAATGAAAAACTGTTTTTT. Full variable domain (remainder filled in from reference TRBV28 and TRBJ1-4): DVKVTQSSRYLVKRTGEKVFLECVQDMDHENMFWYRQDPGLGLRLIYFSYDVKMKEKGDIPEGYSVSREKKERFSLILESASTNQTSMYLCASKDPGQPNEKLFFGSGTQLSVL.

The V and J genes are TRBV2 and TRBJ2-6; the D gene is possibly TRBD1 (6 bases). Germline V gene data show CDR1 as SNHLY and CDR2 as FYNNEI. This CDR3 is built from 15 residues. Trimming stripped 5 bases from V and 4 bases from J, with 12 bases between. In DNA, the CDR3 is TGTGCCAGCAGTATGCAGGGGCCAGGGGCCAACGTCCTGACTTTC. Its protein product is CASSMQGPGANVLTF.

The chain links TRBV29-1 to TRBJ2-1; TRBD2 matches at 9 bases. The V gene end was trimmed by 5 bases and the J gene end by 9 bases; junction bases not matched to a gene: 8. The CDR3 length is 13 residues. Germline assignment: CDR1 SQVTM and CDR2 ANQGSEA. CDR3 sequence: CSVWREGRGEQFF. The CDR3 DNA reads TGCAGCGTTTGGCGGGAGGGCCGCGGTGAGCAGTTCTTC.

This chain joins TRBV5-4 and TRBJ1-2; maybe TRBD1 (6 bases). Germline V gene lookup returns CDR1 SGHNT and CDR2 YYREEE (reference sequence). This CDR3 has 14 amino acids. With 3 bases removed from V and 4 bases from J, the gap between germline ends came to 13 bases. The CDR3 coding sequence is TGTGCCAGCAGCTCCCTACAGGGAACCTATGGCTACACCTTC. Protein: CASSSLQGTYGYTF.

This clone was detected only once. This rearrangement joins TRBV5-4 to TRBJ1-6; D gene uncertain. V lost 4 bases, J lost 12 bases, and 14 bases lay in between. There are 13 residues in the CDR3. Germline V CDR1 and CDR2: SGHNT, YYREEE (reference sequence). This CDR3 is CASSHVGEGPLHF. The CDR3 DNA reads TGTGCCAGCAGCCACGTCGGGGAAGGACCCCTCCACTTT.

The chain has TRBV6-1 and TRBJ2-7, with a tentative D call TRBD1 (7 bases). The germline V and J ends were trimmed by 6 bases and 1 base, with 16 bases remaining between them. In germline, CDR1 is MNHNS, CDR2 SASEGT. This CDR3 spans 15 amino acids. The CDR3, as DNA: TGTGCCAGCAGACTAGCACGGGACAGTTCCTACGAGCAGTACTTC. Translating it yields CASRLARDSSYEQYF.

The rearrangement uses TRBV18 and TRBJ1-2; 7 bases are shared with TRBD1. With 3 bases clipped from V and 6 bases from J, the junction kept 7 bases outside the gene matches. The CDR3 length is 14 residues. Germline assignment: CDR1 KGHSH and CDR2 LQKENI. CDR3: CASSPGAGGDGYTF. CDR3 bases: TGTGCCAGCTCACCGGGCGCAGGGGGTGATGGCTACACCTTC.